The clone carrying this T cell receptor (beta chain) turned up a few times. What it recognizes is unknown. This record belongs to a study of blood T cells in healthy people across ages. The study recruited healthy Caucasian donors from Russia who were aged roughly 6 to 100. CDR3 length: 15 residues. The germline gives CDR1 SGHKS, CDR2 YYEKEE (reference sequence). The germline V and J ends were trimmed by 1 base and 1 base, with 9 bases remaining between them. Sample-barcoded 5' priming and a J-beta primer mix drove a second PCR of about 7 to 11 cycles. TCRdb ran MiXCR on the 5' RACE reads and lists one entry per CDR3 protein. The sample consists of 1 million or so distinct CDR3 sequences, 20% to 25% of them appearing once. Whole-study findings and limits: Per million T cells, TCR beta diversity dropped roughly linearly as age increased.

Separately, the same data were catalogued under a study of T cells of mothers and their children. This second study says: Some 2.7 million TCR beta reads per child versus over 9.5 million per mother. Biologically related mothers and children overlapped slightly more than unrelated pairs, a non-significant difference.

The sequenced sample was blood. This chain links TRBV5-5 with TRBJ1-3; tentative D call: TRBD1 (5 bases). The source of this sequence is a girl aged 2 to 9 in good health. The DNA of the CDR3 is TGTGCCAGCAGCTTGCGGGGGAATTCTGGAAACACCATATATTTT. Its translation is CASSLRGNSGNTIYF.